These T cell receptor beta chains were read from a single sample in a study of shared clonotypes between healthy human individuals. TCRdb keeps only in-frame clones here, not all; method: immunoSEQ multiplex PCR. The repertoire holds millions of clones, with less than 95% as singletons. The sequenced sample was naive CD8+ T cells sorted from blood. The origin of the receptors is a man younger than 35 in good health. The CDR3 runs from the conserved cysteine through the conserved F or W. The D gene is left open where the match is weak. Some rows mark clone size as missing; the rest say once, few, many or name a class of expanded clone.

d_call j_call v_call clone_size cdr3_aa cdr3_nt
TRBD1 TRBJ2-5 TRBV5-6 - CASSSAGGQETQYF TGTGCCAGCAGCTCGGCAGGGGGACAAGAGACCCAGTACTTC
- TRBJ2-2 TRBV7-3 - CASSLRLGTGELFF TGTGCCAGCAGCTTACGACTTGGCACCGGGGAGCTGTTTTTT
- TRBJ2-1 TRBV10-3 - CAIDSGNEQFF TGTGCCATCGATAGCGGCAATGAGCAGTTCTTC
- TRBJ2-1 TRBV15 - CATSRVPFDRLSYNEQFF TGTGCCACCAGCAGAGTACCCTTCGACAGGCTATCCTACAATGAGCAGTTCTTC
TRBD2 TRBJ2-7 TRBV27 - CASSPDSGQVWEQYF TGTGCCAGCAGTCCCGATAGCGGGCAGGTTTGGGAGCAGTACTTC
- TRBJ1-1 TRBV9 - CASSATNGGPEAFF TGTGCCAGCAGCGCAACCAACGGGGGCCCTGAAGCTTTCTTT
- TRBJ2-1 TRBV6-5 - CASSSDIPYNEQFF TGTGCCAGCAGTTCGGACATCCCCTACAATGAGCAGTTCTTC
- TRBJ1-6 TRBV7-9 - CASMKRGSSYNSPLHF TGTGCCAGCATGAAGCGGGGTAGCTCCTATAATTCACCCCTCCACTTT
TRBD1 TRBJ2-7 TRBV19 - CASSLTWTGGTYEQYF TGTGCCAGTAGTTTGACTTGGACAGGGGGAACCTACGAGCAGTACTTC
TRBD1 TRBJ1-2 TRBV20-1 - CSGTGDYGYTF TGCAGTGGGACAGGGGACTATGGCTACACCTTC
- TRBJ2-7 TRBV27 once CASSPIFSYEQYF TGTGCCAGCAGTCCTATCTTCTCCTACGAGCAGTACTTC
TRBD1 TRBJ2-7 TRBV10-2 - CASSVYRGYYEQYF TGCGCCAGCAGTGTTTACAGGGGCTATTACGAGCAGTACTTC
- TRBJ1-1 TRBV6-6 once CASSSDGLNTEAFF TGTGCCAGCAGTTCAGACGGTTTGAACACTGAAGCTTTCTTT
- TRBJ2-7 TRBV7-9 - CASSGPVGISYEQYF TGTGCCAGCAGCGGACCGGTCGGGATTTCCTACGAGCAGTACTTC
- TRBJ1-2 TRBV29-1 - CSVEDLPMDGYTF TGCAGCGTTGAAGACCTCCCCATGGATGGCTACACCTTC
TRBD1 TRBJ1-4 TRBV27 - CASSLWGQAGGEKLFF TGTGCCAGCAGTTTATGGGGACAGGCCGGGGGTGAAAAACTGTTTTTT
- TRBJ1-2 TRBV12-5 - CASGPDRTYYGYTF TGTGCTAGTGGTCCGGACAGAACTTACTATGGCTACACCTTC
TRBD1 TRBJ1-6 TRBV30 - CAWGTETNHSPLHF TGTGCCTGGGGGACAGAGACTAACCATTCACCCCTCCACTTT
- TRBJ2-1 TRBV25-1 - CASSVSGYEQFF TGTGCCAGCAGTGTAAGTGGTTATGAGCAGTTCTTC
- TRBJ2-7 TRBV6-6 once CASGGYEQYF TGTGCCAGTGGGGGCTACGAGCAGTACTTC
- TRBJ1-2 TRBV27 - CASSYKGNYGYTF TGTGCCAGCAGTTATAAGGGAAACTATGGCTACACCTTC
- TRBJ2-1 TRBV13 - CASNLGAAVDEQFF TGTGCCAGCAACTTGGGCGCCGCGGTTGATGAGCAGTTCTTC
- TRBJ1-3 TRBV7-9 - CASSLGQGSGNTIYF TGTGCCAGCAGCTTAGGGCAGGGCTCTGGAAACACCATATATTTT
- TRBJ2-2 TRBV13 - CASNPKDKYTGELFF TGTGCCAGCAACCCTAAGGACAAATACACCGGGGAGCTGTTTTTT
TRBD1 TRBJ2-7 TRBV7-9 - CASSPTGVSYEQYF TGTGCCAGCAGCCCGACAGGGGTCTCCTACGAGCAGTACTTC
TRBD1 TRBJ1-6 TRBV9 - CASSASGTGRFSPLHF TGTGCCAGCAGCGCCTCCGGGACAGGGCGTTTTTCACCCCTCCACTTT
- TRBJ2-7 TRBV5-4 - CASSLQGSYEQYF TGTGCCAGCAGCTTACAGGGATCCTACGAGCAGTACTTC
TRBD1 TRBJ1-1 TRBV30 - CAWRGDRAGNTEAFF TGTGCCTGGAGGGGGGACAGGGCGGGGAACACTGAAGCTTTCTTT
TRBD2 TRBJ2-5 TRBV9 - CASSVGGAGGPLWETQYF TGTGCCAGCAGCGTAGGAGGGGCGGGAGGGCCTCTGTGGGAGACCCAGTACTTC
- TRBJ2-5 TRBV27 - CASSLSMGAIQETQYF TGTGCCAGCAGTTTATCGATGGGGGCCATACAAGAGACCCAGTACTTC
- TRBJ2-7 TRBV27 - CASSLSGFEQYF TGTGCCAGCAGTTTATCTGGGTTCGAGCAGTACTTC
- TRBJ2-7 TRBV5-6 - CASSQIAADEQYF TGTGCCAGCAGCCAGATCGCGGCTGACGAGCAGTACTTC
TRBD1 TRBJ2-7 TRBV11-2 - CASSLNRQGEYEQYF TGTGCCAGCAGCTTAAACCGACAGGGGGAGTACGAGCAGTACTTC
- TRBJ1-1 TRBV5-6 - CASNSDSNTEAFF TGTGCCAGCAACTCGGACAGCAACACTGAAGCTTTCTTT
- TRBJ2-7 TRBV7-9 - CASRTDDYEQYF TGTGCCAGCAGGACAGATGACTACGAGCAGTACTTC
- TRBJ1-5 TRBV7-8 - CASSLGQADSNQPQHF TGTGCCAGCAGCTTGGGGCAGGCGGATAGCAATCAGCCCCAGCATTTT
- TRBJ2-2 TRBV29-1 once CSVDGTGELFF TGCAGCGTTGATGGGACCGGGGAGCTGTTTTTT
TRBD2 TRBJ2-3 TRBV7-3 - CASSLRAGGLTTDTQYF TGTGCCAGCAGCCTTCGGGCGGGGGGCCTTACCACAGATACGCAGTATTTT
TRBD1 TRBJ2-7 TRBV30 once CAWRQGGSYEQYF TGTGCCTGGAGGCAAGGGGGCAGTTACGAGCAGTACTTC
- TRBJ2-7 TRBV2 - CASGAGISYEQYF TGTGCCAGCGGGGCAGGGATCTCCTACGAGCAGTACTTC
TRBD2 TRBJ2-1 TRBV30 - CAWSVTVAGAYEQFF TGTGCCTGGAGTGTAACGGTAGCGGGAGCATACGAGCAGTTCTTC
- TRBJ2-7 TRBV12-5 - CASGWDHPYEQYF TGTGCTAGTGGGTGGGACCACCCCTACGAGCAGTACTTC
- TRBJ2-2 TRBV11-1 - CASSSSLESNTGELFF TGTGCCAGCAGCTCCAGTTTGGAATCGAACACCGGGGAGCTGTTTTTT
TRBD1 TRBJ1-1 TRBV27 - CASRRPGTGSSEAFF TGTGCCAGCAGACGTCCCGGGACAGGATCATCTGAAGCTTTCTTT
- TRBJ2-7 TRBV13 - CASTLRFSAYEQYF TGTGCCAGCACGCTACGGTTTTCGGCCTACGAGCAGTACTTC
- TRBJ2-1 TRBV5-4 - CASSLSQYNEQFF TGTGCCAGCAGCTTGTCACAGTACAATGAGCAGTTCTTC
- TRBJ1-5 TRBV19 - CASSIGGHNQPQHF TGTGCCAGTAGTATCGGCGGGCACAATCAGCCCCAGCATTTT
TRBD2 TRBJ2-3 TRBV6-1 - CASSASGRMDTQYF TGTGCCAGCAGCGCTAGCGGGAGAATGGATACGCAGTATTTT
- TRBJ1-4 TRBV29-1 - CSVEENEEKLFF TGCAGCGTTGAAGAGAATGAAGAAAAACTGTTTTTT
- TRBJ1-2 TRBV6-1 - CASSEEEGVVYGYTF TGTGCCAGCAGTGAAGAGGAAGGGGTGGTTTATGGCTACACCTTC
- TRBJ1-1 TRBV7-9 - CASTIGVGGSMNTEAFF TGTGCCAGCACCATAGGAGTAGGGGGATCTATGAACACTGAAGCTTTCTTT